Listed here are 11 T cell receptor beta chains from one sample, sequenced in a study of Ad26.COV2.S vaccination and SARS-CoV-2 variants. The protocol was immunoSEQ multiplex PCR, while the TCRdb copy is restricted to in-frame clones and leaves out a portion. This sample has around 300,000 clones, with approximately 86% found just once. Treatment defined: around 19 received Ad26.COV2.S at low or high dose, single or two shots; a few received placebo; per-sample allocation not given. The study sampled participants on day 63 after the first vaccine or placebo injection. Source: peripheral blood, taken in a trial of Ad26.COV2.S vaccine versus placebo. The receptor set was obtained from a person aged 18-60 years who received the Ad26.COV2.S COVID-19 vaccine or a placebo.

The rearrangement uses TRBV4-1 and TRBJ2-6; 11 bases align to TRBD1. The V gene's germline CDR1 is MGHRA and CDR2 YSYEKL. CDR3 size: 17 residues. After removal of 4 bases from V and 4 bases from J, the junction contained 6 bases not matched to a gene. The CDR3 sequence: CASSRGQGAYGANVLTF. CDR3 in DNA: TGCGCCAGCAGCCGAGGACAGGGGGCGTACGGGGCCAACGTCCTGACTTTC.

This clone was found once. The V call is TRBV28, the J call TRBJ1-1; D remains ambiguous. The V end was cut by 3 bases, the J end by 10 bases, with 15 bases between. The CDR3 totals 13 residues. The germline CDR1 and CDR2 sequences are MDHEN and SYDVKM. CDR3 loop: CASSLPSLVGAFF. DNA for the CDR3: TGTGCCAGCAGTTTGCCATCGTTAGTCGGAGCTTTCTTT.

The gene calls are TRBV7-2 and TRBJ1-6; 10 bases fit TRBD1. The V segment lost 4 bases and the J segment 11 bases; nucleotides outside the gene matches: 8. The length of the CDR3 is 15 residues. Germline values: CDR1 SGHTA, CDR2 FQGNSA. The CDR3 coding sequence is TGTGCCAGCAGCTCTGGGACAGGGGAGATTGCACCCCTCCACTTT. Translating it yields CASSSGTGEIAPLHF. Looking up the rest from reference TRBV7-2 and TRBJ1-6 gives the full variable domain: GAGVSQSPSNKVTEKGKDVELRCDPISGHTALYWYRQSLGQGLEFLIYFQGNSAPDKSGLPSDRFSAERTGGSVSTLTIQRTQQEDSAVYLCASSSGTGEIAPLHFGNGTRLTVT.

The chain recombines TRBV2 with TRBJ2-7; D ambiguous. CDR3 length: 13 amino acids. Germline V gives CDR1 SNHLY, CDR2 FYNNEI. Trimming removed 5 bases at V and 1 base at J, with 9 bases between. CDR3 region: CASSPWASYEQYF. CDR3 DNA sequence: TGTGCCAGCAGTCCCTGGGCATCCTACGAGCAGTACTTC.

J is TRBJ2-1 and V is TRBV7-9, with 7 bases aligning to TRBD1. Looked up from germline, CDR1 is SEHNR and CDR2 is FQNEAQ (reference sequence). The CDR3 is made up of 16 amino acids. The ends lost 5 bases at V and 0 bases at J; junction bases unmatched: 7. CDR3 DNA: TGTGCCAGCAGCGAATTACAGGGGAGCTCCTACAATGAGCAGTTCTTC. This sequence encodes CASSELQGSSYNEQFF.

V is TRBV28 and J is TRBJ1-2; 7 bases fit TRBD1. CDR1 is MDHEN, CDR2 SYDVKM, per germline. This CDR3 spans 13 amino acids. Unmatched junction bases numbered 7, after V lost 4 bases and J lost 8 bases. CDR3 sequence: CASSSQTGYGYTF. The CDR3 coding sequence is TGTGCCAGCAGTTCCCAGACAGGGTACGGCTACACCTTC.

This chain's CDR3 is CASSFEFSGANVLTF. The CDR3 region has the DNA TGTGCCAGCAGCTTTGAGTTCTCTGGGGCCAACGTCCTGACTTTC. The rearrangement uses TRBV7-2 and TRBJ2-6; D gene uncertain. CDR1 and CDR2 (germline): SGHTA, FQGNSA. The V end was cut by 3 bases, the J end by 0 bases, with 6 bases between. The CDR3 spans 15 residues.

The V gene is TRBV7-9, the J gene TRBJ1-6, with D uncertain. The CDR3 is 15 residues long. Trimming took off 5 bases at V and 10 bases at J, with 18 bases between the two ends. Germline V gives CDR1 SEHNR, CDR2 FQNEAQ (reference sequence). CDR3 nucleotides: TGTGCCAGCAGCCGGAACGCCTTAAGAGACTCACCCCTCCACTTT. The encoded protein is CASSRNALRDSPLHF.

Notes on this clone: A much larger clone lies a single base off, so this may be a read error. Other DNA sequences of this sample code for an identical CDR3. The chain's CDR3 is CASSLGSSYNSPLHF. The CDR3 nucleotides read TGTGCCAGCAGCTTAGGGAGCTCCTATAATTCACCCCTCCACTTT. The chain uses TRBV7-9 and TRBJ1-6; D gene ambiguous. V was trimmed by 1 base and J by 0 bases, leaving 4 bases between them. In germline, CDR1 is SEHNR, CDR2 FQNEAQ (reference sequence). CDR3 length equals 15 residues.

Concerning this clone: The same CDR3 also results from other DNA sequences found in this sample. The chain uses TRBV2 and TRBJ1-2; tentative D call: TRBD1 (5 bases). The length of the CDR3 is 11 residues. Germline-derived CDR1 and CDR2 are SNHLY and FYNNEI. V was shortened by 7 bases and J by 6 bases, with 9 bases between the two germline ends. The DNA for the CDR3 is TGTGCCAGCACGTCCAGGGATGGCTACACCTTC. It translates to CASTSRDGYTF.

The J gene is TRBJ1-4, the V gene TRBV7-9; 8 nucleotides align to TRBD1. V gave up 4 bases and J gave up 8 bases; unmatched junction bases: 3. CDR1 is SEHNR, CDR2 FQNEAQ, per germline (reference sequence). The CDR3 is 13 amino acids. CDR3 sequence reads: CASSWGQVEKLFF. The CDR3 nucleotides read TGTGCCAGCAGCTGGGGACAGGTGGAAAAACTGTTTTTT.